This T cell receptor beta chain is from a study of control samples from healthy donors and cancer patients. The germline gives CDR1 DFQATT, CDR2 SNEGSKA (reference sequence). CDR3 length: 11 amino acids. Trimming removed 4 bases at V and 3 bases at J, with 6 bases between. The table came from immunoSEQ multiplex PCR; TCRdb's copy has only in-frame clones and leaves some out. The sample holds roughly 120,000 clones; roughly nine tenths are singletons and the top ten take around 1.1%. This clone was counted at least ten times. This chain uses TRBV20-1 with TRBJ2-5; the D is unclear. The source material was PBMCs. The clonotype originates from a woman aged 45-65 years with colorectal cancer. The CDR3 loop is CSATIKETQYF. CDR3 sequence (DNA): TGCAGTGCTACAATCAAAGAGACCCAGTACTTC.